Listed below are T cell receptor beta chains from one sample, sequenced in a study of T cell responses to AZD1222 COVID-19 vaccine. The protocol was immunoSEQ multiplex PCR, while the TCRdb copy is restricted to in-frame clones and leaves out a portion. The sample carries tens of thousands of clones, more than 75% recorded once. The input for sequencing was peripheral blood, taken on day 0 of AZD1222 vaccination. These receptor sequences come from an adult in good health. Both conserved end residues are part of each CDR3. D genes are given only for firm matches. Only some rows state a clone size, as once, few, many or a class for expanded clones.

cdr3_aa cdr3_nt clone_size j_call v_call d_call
CASSVLSGNGEKLFF TGTGCCAGCAGCGTATTGTCTGGAAATGGAGAAAAACTGTTTTTT - TRBJ1-4 TRBV9 -
CASSFLTYNSPLHF TGTGCCAGCAGCTTTCTCACCTATAATTCACCCCTCCACTTT - TRBJ1-6 TRBV11-2 -
CATSRPGQGTTEAFF TGTGCCACCAGCAGACCGGGACAGGGGACCACTGAAGCTTTCTTT few TRBJ1-1 TRBV15 TRBD1
CASSLGNSFGEQYF TGTGCCAGCAGCCTCGGGAACTCTTTTGGGGAGCAGTACTTC - TRBJ2-7 TRBV11-1 -
CASSLVFKETQYF TGTGCCAGCAGCTTAGTTTTCAAAGAGACCCAGTACTTC - TRBJ2-5 TRBV7-2 -
CASSQDLQFSGNTIYF TGTGCCAGCAGCCAAGATCTGCAGTTCTCTGGAAACACCATATATTTT few TRBJ1-3 TRBV3-1/TRBV3-2 -
CATSPGGREYNEQFF TGTGCCACCAGTCCCGGTGGGCGGGAATACAATGAGCAGTTCTTC - TRBJ2-1 TRBV24-1 -
CASSPDLFNIQYF TGTGCCAGCAGTCCGGACCTTTTTAACATTCAGTACTTC - TRBJ2-4 TRBV6-5 -
CASSYLRGGRAGELFF TGTGCCAGCAGTTATCTGCGGGGGGGCCGCGCCGGGGAGCTGTTTTTT - TRBJ2-2 TRBV6-5 TRBD2
CASSSSPGGVETQYF TGTGCCAGCAGTTCCTCGCCCGGGGGGGTGGAGACCCAGTACTTC once TRBJ2-5 TRBV6-5 TRBD2
CASSLVVGYYGYTF TGTGCCAGCAGCTTAGTGGTCGGCTACTATGGCTACACCTTC - TRBJ1-2 TRBV7-6 -
CASSQLAGGPSGELFF TGTGCCAGCAGCCAACTAGCGGGGGGCCCGTCGGGGGAGCTGTTTTTT - TRBJ2-2 TRBV9 TRBD2
CASSMSANQPQHF TGTGCCAGTAGTATGTCCGCCAATCAGCCCCAGCATTTT - TRBJ1-5 TRBV19 -
CASSLTPGQGTSEQYF TGTGCTAGCAGCTTAACGCCGGGACAGGGTACATCCGAGCAGTACTTC once TRBJ2-7 TRBV7-7 TRBD1
CASSYGLTYEQYF TGTGCCAGCAGTTACGGACTGACCTACGAGCAGTACTTC - TRBJ2-7 TRBV6-5 -
CASRYSNEKLFF TGTGCCAGCAGATACAGTAATGAAAAACTGTTTTTT few TRBJ1-4 TRBV6-6 -
CASSQDGLMNTEAFF TGTGCCAGCAGCCAAGACGGACTCATGAACACTGAAGCTTTCTTT - TRBJ1-1 TRBV4-2 -
CASSYLIGGAHQADTQYF TGTGCCAGCAGTTACCTTATCGGGGGGGCCCATCAAGCAGATACGCAGTATTTT - TRBJ2-3 TRBV6-2/TRBV6-3 TRBD2
CASSKWSQISRTSGGRYHTDTQYF TGTGCCAGCAGCAAATGGAGCCAAATTTCCAGGACTAGCGGGGGGCGGTACCACACAGATACGCAGTATTTT - TRBJ2-3 TRBV21-1 -
CASSLGVVEKLFF TGTGCCAGCAGCCTCGGGGTAGTTGAAAAACTGTTTTTT once TRBJ1-4 TRBV28 -
CASSRTGQLYEQYF TGTGCCAGCAGCCGGACCGGACAGCTCTACGAGCAGTACTTC once TRBJ2-7 TRBV5-4 -
CAWSVRRASYYEQYF TGTGCCTGGAGTGTACGCAGGGCTTCTTACTACGAGCAGTACTTC - TRBJ2-7 TRBV30 -
CASSFGGGYEQYF TGTGCCAGCAGCTTTGGTGGGGGCTACGAGCAGTACTTC - TRBJ2-7 TRBV7-2 -
CASRRADGAGYTF TGTGCCAGCAGGCGAGCCGATGGGGCTGGCTACACCTTC - TRBJ1-2 TRBV6-6 -
CASGDRALVTNEKLFF TGTGCCAGTGGCGACAGGGCTTTGGTAACTAATGAAAAACTGTTTTTT - TRBJ1-4 TRBV19 TRBD1
CASSFGGQANSNQPQHF TGTGCCAGCAGCTTTGGCGGCCAGGCAAATAGCAATCAGCCCCAGCATTTT - TRBJ1-5 TRBV12-1 -
CASSYSADSSGNTIYF TGTGCCAGCAGTTACTCCGCAGACTCCTCTGGAAACACCATATATTTT - TRBJ1-3 TRBV6-6 -
CASSRDREVAYEQYF TGTGCCAGCAGCCGGGACAGGGAGGTGGCCTACGAGCAGTACTTC once TRBJ2-7 TRBV5-4 TRBD1
CASSPGTGGSGANVLTF TGTGCCAGCAGCCCGGGGACAGGGGGCTCTGGGGCCAACGTCCTGACTTTC - TRBJ2-6 TRBV5-4 TRBD1
CASSRSGGAYNEQFF TGTGCCAGTAGCCGAAGCGGGGGGGCCTACAATGAGCAGTTCTTC - TRBJ2-1 TRBV19 TRBD2
CASSGDVQASGNTIYF TGCGCCAGCAGCGGCGACGTGCAGGCCTCTGGAAACACCATATATTTT - TRBJ1-3 TRBV5-1 -
CASKAYRGSYEQYF TGTGCCAGCAAAGCCTACAGGGGGTCATACGAGCAGTACTTC - TRBJ2-7 TRBV6-5 TRBD1
CASSTGGLGTEAFF TGCGCCAGCAGTACAGGGGGCTTGGGGACTGAAGCTTTCTTT once TRBJ1-1 TRBV4-3 TRBD1